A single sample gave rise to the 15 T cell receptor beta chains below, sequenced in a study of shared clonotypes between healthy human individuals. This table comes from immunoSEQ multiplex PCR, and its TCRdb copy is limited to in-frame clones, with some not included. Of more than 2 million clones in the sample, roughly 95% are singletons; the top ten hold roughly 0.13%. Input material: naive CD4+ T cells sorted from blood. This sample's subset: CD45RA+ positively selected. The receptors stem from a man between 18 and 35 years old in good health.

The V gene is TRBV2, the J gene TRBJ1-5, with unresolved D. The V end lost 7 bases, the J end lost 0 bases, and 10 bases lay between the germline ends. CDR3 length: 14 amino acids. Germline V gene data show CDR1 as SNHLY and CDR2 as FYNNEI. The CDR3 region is CASTQEYSNQPQHF. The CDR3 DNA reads TGTGCCAGCACTCAGGAATATAGCAATCAGCCCCAGCATTTT.

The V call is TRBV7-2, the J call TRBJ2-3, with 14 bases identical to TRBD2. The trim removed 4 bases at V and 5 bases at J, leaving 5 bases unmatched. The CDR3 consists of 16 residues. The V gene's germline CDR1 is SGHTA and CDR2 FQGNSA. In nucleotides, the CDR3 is TGTGCCAGCAGCTCGGGACTAGCGGGAGCAAAAGATACGCAGTATTTT. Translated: CASSSGLAGAKDTQYF.

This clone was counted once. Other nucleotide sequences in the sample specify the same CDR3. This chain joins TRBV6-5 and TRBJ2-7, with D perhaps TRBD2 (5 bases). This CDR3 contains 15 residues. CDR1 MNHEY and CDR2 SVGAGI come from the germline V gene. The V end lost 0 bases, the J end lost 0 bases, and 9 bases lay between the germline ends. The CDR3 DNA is TGTGCCAGCAGTTACTCCCGGGGTAGCTCCTACGAGCAGTACTTC. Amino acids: CASSYSRGSSYEQYF.

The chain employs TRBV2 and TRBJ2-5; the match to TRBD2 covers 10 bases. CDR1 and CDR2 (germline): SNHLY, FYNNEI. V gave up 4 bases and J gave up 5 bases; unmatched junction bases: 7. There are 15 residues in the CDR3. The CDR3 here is CASSAQLAGTETQYF. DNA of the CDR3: TGTGCCAGCAGTGCCCAACTAGCGGGGACGGAGACCCAGTACTTC. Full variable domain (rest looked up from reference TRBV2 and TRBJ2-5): EPEVTQTPSHQVTQMGQEVILRCVPISNHLYFYWYRQILGQKVEFLVSFYNNEISEKSEIFDDQFSVERPDGSNFTLKIRSTKLEDSAMYFCASSAQLAGTETQYFGPGTRLLVL.

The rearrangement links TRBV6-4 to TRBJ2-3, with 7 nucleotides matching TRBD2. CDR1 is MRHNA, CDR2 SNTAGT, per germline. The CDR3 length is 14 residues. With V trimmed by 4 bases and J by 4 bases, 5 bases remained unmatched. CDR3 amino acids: CASSVYLAADTQYF. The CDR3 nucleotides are TGTGCCAGCAGTGTCTATCTAGCGGCAGATACGCAGTATTTT.

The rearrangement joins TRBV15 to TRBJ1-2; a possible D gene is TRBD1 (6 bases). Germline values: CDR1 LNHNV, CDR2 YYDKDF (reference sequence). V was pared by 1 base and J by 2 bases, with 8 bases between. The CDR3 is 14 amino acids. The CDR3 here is CATSRGTVNYGYTF. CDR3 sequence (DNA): TGTGCCACCAGCAGAGGGACAGTCAACTATGGCTACACCTTC.

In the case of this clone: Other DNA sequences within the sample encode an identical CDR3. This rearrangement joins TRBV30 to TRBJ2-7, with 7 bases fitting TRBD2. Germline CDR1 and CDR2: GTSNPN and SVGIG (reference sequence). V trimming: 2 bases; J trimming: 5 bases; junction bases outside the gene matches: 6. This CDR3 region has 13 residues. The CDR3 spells CAWSTGDYHEQYF. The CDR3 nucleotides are TGTGCCTGGAGTACTGGGGACTACCACGAGCAGTACTTC.

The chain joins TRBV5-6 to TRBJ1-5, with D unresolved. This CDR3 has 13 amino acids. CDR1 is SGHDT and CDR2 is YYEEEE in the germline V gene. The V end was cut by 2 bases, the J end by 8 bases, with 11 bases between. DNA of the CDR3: TGTGCCAGCAGCTTTTCAGCCGTTGAGCCCCAGCATTTT. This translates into CASSFSAVEPQHF.

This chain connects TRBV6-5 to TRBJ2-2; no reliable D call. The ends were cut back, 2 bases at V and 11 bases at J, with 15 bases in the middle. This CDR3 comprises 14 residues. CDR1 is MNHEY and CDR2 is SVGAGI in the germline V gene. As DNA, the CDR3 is TGTGCCAGCAGTTACGGATTACGTCTTACCGAGCTGTTTTTT. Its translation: CASSYGLRLTELFF.

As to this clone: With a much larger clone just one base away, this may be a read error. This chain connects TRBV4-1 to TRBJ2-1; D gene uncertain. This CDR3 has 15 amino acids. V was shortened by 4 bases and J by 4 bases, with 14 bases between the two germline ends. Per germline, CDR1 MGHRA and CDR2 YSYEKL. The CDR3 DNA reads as TGCGCCAGCAGCCCGGTGGTAGCCCCGTACAATGAGCAGTTCTTC. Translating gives CASSPVVAPYNEQFF.

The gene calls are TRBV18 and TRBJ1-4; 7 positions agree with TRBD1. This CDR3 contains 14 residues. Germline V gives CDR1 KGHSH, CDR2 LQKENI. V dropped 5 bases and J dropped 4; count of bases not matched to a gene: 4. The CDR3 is CASSEQGINEKLFF. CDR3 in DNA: TGTGCCAGCTCAGAACAGGGGATTAATGAAAAACTGTTTTTT.

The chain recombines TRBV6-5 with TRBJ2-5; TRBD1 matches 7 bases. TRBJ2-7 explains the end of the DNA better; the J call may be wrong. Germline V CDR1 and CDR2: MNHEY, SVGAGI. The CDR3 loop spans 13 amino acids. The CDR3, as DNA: TGTGCCAGCAGCCGTACAGGGGCCTACGAGCAGTACTTC. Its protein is CASSRTGAYEQYF.

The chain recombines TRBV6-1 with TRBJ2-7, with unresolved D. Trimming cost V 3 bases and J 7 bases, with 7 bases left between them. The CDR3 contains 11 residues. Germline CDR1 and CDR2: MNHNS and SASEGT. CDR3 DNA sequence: TGTGCCAGCAGTGATTTTGGAGAGCAGTACTTC. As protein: CASSDFGEQYF.

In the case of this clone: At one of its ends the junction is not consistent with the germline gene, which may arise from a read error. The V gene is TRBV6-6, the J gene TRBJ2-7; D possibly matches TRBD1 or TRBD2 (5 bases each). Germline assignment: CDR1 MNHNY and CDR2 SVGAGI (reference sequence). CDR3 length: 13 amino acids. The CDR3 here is CASSYYYSGTAFF. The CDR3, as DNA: TGTGCCAGCAGTTACTACTATTCCGGGACGGCGTTCTTC.

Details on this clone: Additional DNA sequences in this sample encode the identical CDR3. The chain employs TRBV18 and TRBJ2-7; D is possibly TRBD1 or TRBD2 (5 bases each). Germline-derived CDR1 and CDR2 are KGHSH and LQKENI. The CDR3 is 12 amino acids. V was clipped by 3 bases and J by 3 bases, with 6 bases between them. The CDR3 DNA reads TGTGCCAGCTCACCGGGGGTCTACGAGCAGTACTTC. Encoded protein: CASSPGVYEQYF.